The entry that follows covers one T cell receptor beta chain sequence. These data are taken from a study of T-cell memory formation after mild COVID-19. TCRdb recomputed calls from the 5' RACE reads with MiXCR, one row per CDR3 protein. Among roughly 380,000 distinct CDR3 sequences listed, 25% to 30% were seen once. CDR1 is MNHEY, CDR2 SMNVEV, per germline (reference sequence). The V end was cut by 6 bases, the J end by 0 bases, with 11 bases between. The CDR3 is made up of 15 amino acids. This chain connects TRBV27 to TRBJ2-2; no clear D gene. Sequencing input: PBMCs or a T cell subset sorted from them (not recorded which). The TCR originated in an adult woman who had mild COVID-19 (a few samples of this study predate the infection). Cell type and time point are not known. The CDR3, as DNA: TGTGCCAGCAGGGCCCGCAATTCGAACACCGGGGAGCTGTTTTTT. This sequence encodes CASRARNSNTGELFF.